The 13 T cell receptor beta chains below come from one sample, sequenced in a study of T cell responses to AZD1222 COVID-19 vaccine. Some clones are missing from TCRdb's copy, which holds only in-frame ones; the method was immunoSEQ multiplex PCR. The sample shows approximately 130,000 clones, roughly 90% of them seen only once. Sequences were derived from peripheral blood, sampled on day 0 of AZD1222 vaccination. All receptors come from an adult in good health.

This clone was observed a handful of times. The chain uses TRBV7-2 and TRBJ2-7; possibly TRBD2 for D (5 bases). Trimming cost V 8 bases and J 6 bases, with 23 bases left between them. From germline, CDR1 is SGHTA and CDR2 FQGNSA. The CDR3 has 15 residues. The CDR3 here is CASVPGRALGIEQYF. The CDR3 DNA is TGTGCCAGCGTCCCGGGAAGGGCCCTAGGAATCGAGCAGTACTTC.

This chain joins TRBV7-3 and TRBJ2-1, with TRBD1 as a possible D gene (5 bases). CDR3 size: 14 residues. V was shortened by 5 bases and J by 6 bases, with 14 bases between the two germline ends. Germline values: CDR1 SGHTA, CDR2 FQGTGA. CDR3 DNA: TGTGCCAGCAGCCTAAGGGGTCAGACCAATGAGCAGTTCTTC. It translates to CASSLRGQTNEQFF.

The J gene is TRBJ1-2, the V gene TRBV5-4, with 7 bases identical to TRBD1. Trimming at V came to 4 bases and at J to 4 bases, leaving 10 bases not matched to a gene. There are 15 residues in the CDR3. From germline, CDR1 is SGHNT and CDR2 YYREEE (reference sequence). The CDR3: CASSPGGQGPYGYTF. The CDR3 DNA reads TGTGCCAGCAGCCCAGGGGGGCAGGGGCCCTATGGCTACACCTTC.

The chain has TRBV3-1 (or the pseudogene TRBV3-2) and TRBJ2-7, with D perhaps TRBD1 (5 bases). V lost 4 bases to trimming and J lost 7 bases, with 14 bases between them. CDR3 length: 13 amino acids. Looked up from germline, CDR1 is LGHDT and CDR2 is YNNKEL (reference sequence). CDR3 amino acids: CASSPLPRGEQYF. DNA for the CDR3: TGTGCCAGCAGCCCACTCCCTAGGGGAGAGCAGTACTTC.

The J gene is TRBJ1-4, the V gene TRBV7-2; unclear D gene. This CDR3 has 12 amino acids. Germline lookup yields CDR1 SGHTA and CDR2 FQGNSA. Trimming stripped 5 bases from V and 8 bases from J, with 9 bases between. The CDR3: CASSEPTEKLFF. CDR3 coding DNA: TGTGCCAGCAGCGAACCGACAGAAAAACTGTTTTTT.

The chain combines TRBV28 with TRBJ1-2; TRBD1 matches at 7 bases. The V gene end was trimmed by 6 bases and the J gene end by 7 bases; junction bases not matched to a gene: 8. The CDR3 runs to 13 residues. CDR1 is MDHEN, CDR2 SYDVKM, per germline. The CDR3 here is CASRGQWLGGYTF. In nucleotides, the CDR3 is TGTGCCAGCAGGGGACAGTGGTTGGGTGGCTACACCTTC.

The CDR3 nucleotides read TGTGCCACCAGCCATAAGGGGACAGGCCCTTCACCCCTCCACTTT. Its translation: CATSHKGTGPSPLHF. This rearrangement joins TRBV15 to TRBJ1-6, with 8 bases fitting TRBD1. Germline trimming cut 5 bases from V and 9 bases from J; bases unmatched to any gene: 9. Germline V gene sequence: CDR1 LNHNV, CDR2 YYDKDF (reference sequence). The CDR3 consists of 15 residues.

The chain couples TRBV7-9 to TRBJ1-1; weak D call: TRBD1 (5 bases). The ends were cut back, 0 bases at V and 3 bases at J, with 17 bases in the middle. The CDR3 sequence is 17 residues long. Per germline, CDR1 SEHNR and CDR2 FQNEAQ (reference sequence). DNA for the CDR3: TGTGCCAGCAGCTTAGCGGGGGGGACGGAGAGGTACACTGAAGCTTTCTTT. Protein product: CASSLAGGTERYTEAFF.

The chain has TRBV7-2 and TRBJ2-1; no clear D. Looked up from germline, CDR1 is SGHTA and CDR2 is FQGNSA. There are 13 residues in the CDR3. Trimming took 1 base from V and 3 from J, leaving 4 bases between them. CDR3 bases: TGTGCCAGCAGCTTAGGACACTACAATGAGCAGTTCTTC. Protein product: CASSLGHYNEQFF.

This chain links TRBV6-2 or TRBV6-3 with TRBJ1-1, with D hard to call. This CDR3 has 14 amino acids. Germline CDR1 and CDR2: MNHEY and SVGEGT. The V end lost 2 bases, the J end lost 5 bases, and 12 bases lay between the germline ends. CDR3 in amino acids: CASSYGTLGTEAFF. The CDR3 bases are TGTGCCAGCAGTTACGGCACCCTGGGAACTGAAGCTTTCTTT.

J is TRBJ1-5 and V is TRBV24-1; 7 bases map to TRBD1. The V gene's germline CDR1 is KGHDR and CDR2 SFDVKD. This CDR3 is built from 14 residues. With 10 bases clipped from V and 6 bases from J, the junction kept 11 bases outside the gene matches. Written as DNA, the CDR3 is TGTGCCACGGCGGCACAGGGGAGCGGTCAGCCCCAGCATTTT. Protein: CATAAQGSGQPQHF.

Written as DNA, the CDR3 is TGTGCCAGCAGCGTAGGCCTGGGGCGGGGGAACACTGAAGCTTTCTTT. Translating gives CASSVGLGRGNTEAFF. The gene calls are TRBV9 and TRBJ1-1, with a weak D call TRBD1 (5 bases). V lost 0 bases and J 1 base, leaving 13 bases between the germline ends. Per the germline V gene, CDR1 is SGDLS and CDR2 is YYNGEE. The CDR3 is 16 residues long.

The V call is TRBV5-6, the J call TRBJ1-3; D call uncertain. From germline, CDR1 is SGHDT and CDR2 YYEEEE. There are 14 residues in the CDR3. Trimming took 0 bases from V and 0 from J, leaving 4 bases between them. This CDR3 is CASSLGVSGNTIYF. The DNA for the CDR3 is TGTGCCAGCAGCTTGGGGGTCTCTGGAAACACCATATATTTT. Full variable domain (missing parts from reference TRBV5-6 and TRBJ1-3): DAGVTQSPTHLIKTRGQQVTLRCSPKSGHDTVSWYQQALGQGPQFIFQYYEEEERQRGNFPDRFSGHQFPNYSSELNVNALLLGDSALYLCASSLGVSGNTIYFGEGSWLTVV.